Below are 24 T cell receptor beta chains sequenced from a single sample in a study of cytomegalovirus exposure and HLA in healthy donors. The primer mix had 60 Vbeta and 13 Jbeta primers. The data were produced by immunoSEQ multiplex PCR, yet TCRdb's version contains in-frame clones alone and is incomplete. The top ten clones hold roughly 6.8% of a sample with approximately 140,000 clones, approximately 85% of them seen once. Material: PBMCs. All receptors come from a man aged 50 to 59 in good health and CMV-seropositive.

The rearrangement uses TRBV29-1 and TRBJ2-4, with TRBD2 matching 7 bases. This CDR3 has 14 amino acids. CDR1 SQVTM and CDR2 ANQGSEA come from the germline V gene. V gave up 7 bases and J gave up 6 bases; unmatched junction bases: 12. This chain's CDR3 is CSAYGLGDGNIQYF. The CDR3, as DNA: TGCAGCGCTTATGGACTAGGGGACGGAAACATTCAGTACTTC.

The rearrangement uses TRBV10-3 and TRBJ2-5; D perhaps matches TRBD2 (5 bases). The CDR3 totals 15 residues. Germline lookup yields CDR1 ENHRY and CDR2 SYGVKD. The ends were cut back, 5 bases at V and 4 bases at J, with 17 bases in the middle. CDR3 residues: CAISQTMPGRETQYF. CDR3 nucleotides: TGTGCCATCAGTCAGACTATGCCCGGGCGAGAGACCCAGTACTTC.

The rearrangement links TRBV5-1 to TRBJ2-7; a possible D gene is TRBD1 (6 bases). Germline loops: CDR1 SGHRS, CDR2 YFSETQ. The V gene lost 4 bases and the J gene lost 1 base, with 9 bases spanning the gap. CDR3 length: 13 amino acids. The CDR3 nucleotides are TGCGCCAGCAGCAATGGACAGTCCTACGAGCAGTACTTC. It encodes CASSNGQSYEQYF.

The chain uses TRBV7-6 and TRBJ2-1; 7 bases line up with TRBD2. There are 14 residues in the CDR3. Trimming removed 3 bases from V and 5 bases from J; junction bases left unmatched: 4. The germline V gene encodes CDR1 SGHVS and CDR2 FNYEAQ. The CDR3 spells CASSFTGGHNEQFF. In DNA, the CDR3 is TGTGCCAGCAGCTTTACGGGAGGTCACAATGAGCAGTTCTTC.

Of note for this clone: At one end, the junction sequence differs from germline, possibly due to a read error. Here the CDR3 reads CSSSLRVGPQHF. The CDR3 DNA is TGTTCCAGCAGCTTACGGGTAGGGCCCCAGCATTTT. J is TRBJ1-5 and V is TRBV7-9; D gene uncertain. Germline V gene sequence: CDR1 SEHNR, CDR2 FQNEAQ (reference sequence). The CDR3 is 12 amino acids. The variable domain in full, with the rest retrieved from reference TRBV7-9 and TRBJ1-5, is DTGVSQNPRHKITKRGQNVTFRCDPISEHNRLYWYRQTLGQGPEFLTYFQNEAQLEKSRLLSDRFSAERPKGSFSTLEIQRTEQGDSAMYLCSSSLRVGPQHFGDGTRLSIL.

The sample holds a few counts of this clone. V is TRBV5-4 and J is TRBJ1-3, with 8 nucleotides matching TRBD1. The CDR3 length is 14 residues. J gave up 2 bases and V 5 bases, and 3 bases lay outside the gene matches. CDR1 and CDR2 (germline): SGHNT, YYREEE (reference sequence). The CDR3 sequence: CASSLDRAGNTIYF. Here the CDR3 DNA reads TGTGCCAGCAGTCTGGACAGGGCTGGAAACACCATATATTTT.

This clone is a singleton in its sample. V usage is TRBV5-1 and J usage is TRBJ2-5; 10 positions match TRBD2. With 1 base clipped from V and 6 bases from J, the junction kept 3 bases outside the gene matches. Germline V gene sequence: CDR1 SGHRS, CDR2 YFSETQ. CDR3 length: 14 amino acids. The CDR3 here is CASSLPSGSKTQYF. CDR3 nucleotides: TGCGCCAGCAGCTTGCCTAGCGGGAGTAAGACCCAGTACTTC.

In this sample, this clone turned up a few times. The V and J genes are TRBV2 and TRBJ2-1, with 13 bases lining up with TRBD2. Germline V gene sequence: CDR1 SNHLY, CDR2 FYNNEI. This CDR3 has 15 amino acids. Trimming cost V 4 bases and J 4 bases; bases outside gene matches: 1. The CDR3 is CASSAGLAGYNEQFF. The CDR3 DNA sequence: TGTGCCAGCAGTGCGGGACTAGCGGGATACAATGAGCAGTTCTTC.

As for this clone: An end of the junction does not agree with germline; a read error may underlie this. This chain connects TRBV18 to TRBJ1-1; 7 bases line up with TRBD1. The CDR3 covers 13 residues. CDR1 is KGHSH and CDR2 is LQKENI in the germline V gene. The CDR3 sequence: CASSPQGYTEAFF. For the CDR3, the DNA is TGTGCCAGCTCCCCACAGGGGTACACTGAAGCTTTCTTT.

This rearrangement joins TRBV5-1 to TRBJ2-6; D unresolved. CDR3 size: 16 residues. Between the trimmed V and J ends, which lost 4 bases and 0 bases, there was a span of 11 bases. CDR1 and CDR2 from the germline V gene are SGHRS and YFSETQ. The CDR3 coding sequence is TGCGCCAGCAGCCCCGATGTACACTCTGGGGCCAACGTCCTGACTTTC. This codes for CASSPDVHSGANVLTF.

The chain has TRBV6-5 and TRBJ2-7; 7 nucleotides agree with TRBD1. In germline, CDR1 is MNHEY, CDR2 SVGAGI. V lost 6 bases, J lost 3 bases, and 2 bases stayed unmatched. This CDR3 comprises 12 residues. The CDR3 DNA sequence: TGTGCCAGCAGCGGGACAGACTACGAGCAGTACTTC. Protein: CASSGTDYEQYF.

The V and J genes are TRBV2 and TRBJ2-5; possible D gene TRBD1, 5 bases. Germline CDR1 and CDR2: SNHLY and FYNNEI. This CDR3 spans 13 amino acids. Trimming took 5 bases from V and 8 from J, leaving 15 bases between them. CDR3 protein: CASSPNRGGTQYF. As DNA, the CDR3 is TGTGCCAGCAGTCCGAATAGGGGTGGCACCCAGTACTTC.

The chain links TRBV29-1 to TRBJ2-7; D remains ambiguous. With 0 bases removed from V and 0 bases from J, the gap between germline ends came to 6 bases. CDR3 length: 13 amino acids. Germline loops: CDR1 SQVTM, CDR2 ANQGSEA. CDR3 nucleotide sequence: TGCAGCGTTGAAGATCCCAGCTCCTACGAGCAGTACTTC. Amino acids: CSVEDPSSYEQYF.

As regards this clone: A read error may account for a junction end that differs from germline. The chain joins TRBV5-1 to TRBJ1-1; D gene unclear. Per germline, CDR1 SGHRS and CDR2 YFSETQ. This CDR3 contains 13 residues. The CDR3 spells CTSSFNRNTEAFF. In DNA form, the CDR3 reads TGCACCAGCAGCTTTAACAGGAACACTGAAGCTTTCTTT.

V and J are TRBV28 and TRBJ2-2, with 8 nucleotides matching TRBD1. Germline CDR1 is MDHEN and CDR2 is SYDVKM. The ends lost 5 bases at V and 7 bases at J; junction bases unmatched: 9. CDR3 size: 15 residues. The CDR3 DNA is TGTGCCAGCAGTCCGACAGGGGAATGGGTCGGGGAGCTGTTTTTT. Protein: CASSPTGEWVGELFF.

This clone was picked up a small number of times. This chain uses TRBV7-9 with TRBJ2-2, with 12 positions matching TRBD1. The length of the CDR3 is 16 residues. V shed 5 bases, J shed 3 bases, and the junction held 4 bases outside the gene matches. Germline loops: CDR1 SEHNR, CDR2 FQNEAQ (reference sequence). The CDR3 nucleotides are TGTGCCAGCAGCCTGGGACAGGGGGCCGACACCGGGGAGCTGTTTTTT. Its translation: CASSLGQGADTGELFF.

The V call is TRBV5-6, the J call TRBJ2-4; 12 bases align to TRBD1. Trimming at V came to 0 bases and at J to 2 bases, leaving 3 bases not matched to a gene. Germline CDR1 reads SGHDT; CDR2 reads YYEEEE. The CDR3 loop spans 17 amino acids. The CDR3 reads CASSLGDRGLSKNIQYF. The CDR3 DNA follows: TGTGCCAGCAGCTTGGGGGACAGGGGGCTATCCAAAAACATTCAGTACTTC. The whole variable domain, remainder taken from reference TRBV5-6 and TRBJ2-4, is DAGVTQSPTHLIKTRGQQVTLRCSPKSGHDTVSWYQQALGQGPQFIFQYYEEEERQRGNFPDRFSGHQFPNYSSELNVNALLLGDSALYLCASSLGDRGLSKNIQYFGAGTRLSVL.

The table lists this clone with a few counts. The chain is built from TRBV6-6 and TRBJ2-6, with D hard to call. The V end was cut by 8 bases, the J end by 2 bases, with 10 bases between. CDR1 is MNHNY, CDR2 SVGAGI, per germline (reference sequence). This CDR3 has 14 amino acids. The CDR3 nucleotides read TGTGCCAGCGAATGGGCAACTGGGGCCAACGTCCTGACTTTC. It codes for CASEWATGANVLTF.

V is TRBV11-2 and J is TRBJ2-5, with 10 nucleotides matching TRBD1. J gave up 6 bases and V 3 bases, and 7 bases lay outside the gene matches. CDR3 length: 15 amino acids. Germline V gene sequence: CDR1 SGHAT, CDR2 FQNNGV. As DNA, the CDR3 is TGTGCCAGCAGCTTCGGGACAGGGGCCGGGAAGACCCAGTACTTC. This gives the protein CASSFGTGAGKTQYF. Full variable domain (missing parts from reference TRBV11-2 and TRBJ2-5): EAGVAQSPRYKIIEKRQSVAFWCNPISGHATLYWYQQILGQGPKLLIQFQNNGVVDDSQLPKDRFSAERLKGVDSTLKIQPAKLEDSAVYLCASSFGTGAGKTQYFGPGTRLLVL.

CDR3 region: CASSLRIAAGSGNTIYF. The CDR3 DNA is TGTGCCAGCAGCTTAAGGATCGCGGCCGGTTCTGGAAACACCATATATTTT. The V call is TRBV7-9, the J call TRBJ1-3; D call uncertain. The germline V gene has CDR1 SEHNR and CDR2 FQNEAQ (reference sequence). This CDR3 is 17 amino acids long. The V end was cut by 2 bases, the J end by 1 base, with 15 bases between.

This clone was observed a few times. J is TRBJ1-3 and V is TRBV30, with no clear D. V gave up 0 bases and J gave up 4 bases, with 10 bases separating them. The germline gives CDR1 GTSNPN, CDR2 SVGIG (reference sequence). The CDR3 covers 14 residues. The CDR3 here is CAWSVGVEGNTIYF. Written as DNA, the CDR3 is TGTGCCTGGAGTGTAGGAGTTGAGGGAAACACCATATATTTT. The complete variable domain, with remaining parts taken from reference TRBV30 and TRBJ1-3, reads SQTIHQWPATLVQPVGSPLSLECTVEGTSNPNLYWYRQAAGRGLQLLFYSVGIGQISSEVPQNLSASRPQDRQFILSSKKLLLSDSGFYLCAWSVGVEGNTIYFGEGSWLTVV.

The gene calls are TRBV29-1 and TRBJ2-7; 8 bases map to TRBD1. Germline CDR1 is SQVTM and CDR2 is ANQGSEA. The trim removed 8 bases at V and 4 bases at J, leaving 10 bases unmatched. This CDR3 has 13 amino acids. The CDR3 region is CSIQQGVGYEQYF. CDR3 DNA: TGCAGCATTCAACAGGGGGTGGGATACGAGCAGTACTTC.

V and J are TRBV5-4 and TRBJ2-7; D possibly corresponds to TRBD2 (6 bases). The length of the CDR3 is 15 residues. Trimming shortened V by 0 bases and J by 1 base, and 11 bases separated the two germline ends. Per the germline V gene, CDR1 is SGHNT and CDR2 is YYREEE (reference sequence). The CDR3 region has the DNA TGTGCCAGCAGCTTGGGCGGGGTCCCATCCTACGAGCAGTACTTC. Translated, it gives CASSLGGVPSYEQYF.

This chain links TRBV18 with TRBJ2-2; D might be TRBD2 (5 bases). The CDR3 covers 17 residues. V was trimmed by 0 bases and J by 3 bases, leaving 14 bases between them. Germline loops: CDR1 KGHSH, CDR2 LQKENI. The CDR3 is CASSPPSPAVDTGELFF. As DNA, the CDR3 is TGTGCCAGCTCACCACCGAGTCCAGCGGTCGACACCGGGGAGCTGTTTTTT.